The present T cell receptor (beta chain) was sequenced within a study of blood T cell repertoires in COVID-19. The overall study: Samples came from the United States, Italy and Spain, spanning acute and convalescent COVID-19. T cells, B-cell-depleted T cells, or PBMCs supplied cDNA or gDNA.

Only one count was recorded for this clone. Using immunoSEQ multiplex PCR, the repertoire was profiled, and TCRdb retains in-frame clones only, with some absent. The sample includes some 130,000 clones, about 90% seen only once; the top ten take more than 3.5%. The CDR3 sequence is 15 residues long. Trimming removed 5 bases from V and 4 bases from J; junction bases left unmatched: 7. The germline V gene encodes CDR1 SGHRS and CDR2 YFSETQ. V gene TRBV5-1 combines with J gene TRBJ2-5, with 11 bases lining up with TRBD2. Sequencing used peripheral blood. This clonotype was obtained from a woman aged 55-75 years with acute or convalescent COVID-19. CDR3 sequence reads: CASRGTSGRRETQYF. As DNA, the CDR3 is TGCGCCAGCAGGGGAACTAGCGGGAGAAGAGAGACCCAGTACTTC.